This TCR beta chain was captured in a study of blood T cell repertoires in COVID-19. Study-level information: The study drew acute and convalescent COVID-19 samples from the United States, Italy and Spain.

Source study methods: For nucleated cells, counts were estimated from reference gene primer amplification. Sequencing used immunoSEQ multiplex PCR; TCRdb keeps in-frame clones, though not all of them. That table furnishes V, J and clone size, whereas the DNA furnished D and trimming. This sample has roughly 220,000 clones, with approximately 86% found just once. This CDR3 contains 15 residues. The germline V gene encodes CDR1 SGHTA and CDR2 FQGNSA. V gave up 5 bases and J gave up 7 bases; unmatched junction bases: 11. Participants' own reports of clinical history determined their cohort assignment. This sequence originates from a woman aged 40-49 years with acute COVID-19. The source material was PBMCs or T cells enriched from blood (not recorded which). The J gene is TRBJ2-7, the V gene TRBV7-2; 10 positions agree with TRBD2. The CDR3 DNA follows: TGTGCCAGCAGCACAGGGACTAGCGCATCTGGGGAGCAGTACTTC. Translated: CASSTGTSASGEQYF.